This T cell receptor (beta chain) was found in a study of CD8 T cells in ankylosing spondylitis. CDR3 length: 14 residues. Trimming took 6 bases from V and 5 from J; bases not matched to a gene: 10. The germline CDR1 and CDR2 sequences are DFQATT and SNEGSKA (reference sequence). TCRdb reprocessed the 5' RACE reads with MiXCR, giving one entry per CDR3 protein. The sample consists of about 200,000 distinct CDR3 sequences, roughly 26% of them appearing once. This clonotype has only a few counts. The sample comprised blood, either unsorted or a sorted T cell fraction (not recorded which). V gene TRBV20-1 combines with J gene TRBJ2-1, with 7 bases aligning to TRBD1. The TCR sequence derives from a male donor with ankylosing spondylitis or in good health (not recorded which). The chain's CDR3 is CSAFRTRGNNEQFF. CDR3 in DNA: TGCAGTGCGTTCCGGACCAGGGGGAACAATGAGCAGTTCTTC.